These 7 T cell receptor beta chains share one sample of origin, sequenced in a study of somatic mutations in cytotoxic T cells in rheumatoid arthritis. Produced via immunoSEQ multiplex PCR; TCRdb's table is partial and in-frame only. Here the sample spans about 5,500 clones, roughly four fifths being singletons. The sample comprised CD8+ T cells sorted from blood. Source of these receptors: a woman aged 45-65 years with rheumatoid arthritis.

This chain connects TRBV10-3 to TRBJ2-2, with TRBD2 as a possible D gene (5 bases). The ends were cut back, 3 bases at V and 5 bases at J, with 25 bases in the middle. This CDR3 is built from 19 residues. Germline assignment: CDR1 ENHRY and CDR2 SYGVKD. The CDR3 loop reads CAISEVETTRFSITGELFF. CDR3 coding DNA: TGTGCCATCAGTGAAGTCGAGACTACCCGATTTTCGATAACCGGGGAGCTGTTTTTT.

This chain connects TRBV27 to TRBJ2-5; D could derive from TRBD1 or TRBD2 (5 bases each). Matching the DNA end better, TRBJ2-7 makes the J call doubtful. The CDR3 is 13 amino acids. The germline gives CDR1 MNHEY, CDR2 SMNVEV (reference sequence). CDR3 sequence reads: CASGGPGGYEQYF. The CDR3 DNA follows: TGTGCCAGCGGCGGGCCTGGGGGCTACGAGCAGTACTTC.

Note on this clone: This CDR3 is also generated by other DNA sequences in the sample. The rearrangement links TRBV5-6 to TRBJ1-3; D gene ambiguous. Germline lookup yields CDR1 SGHDT and CDR2 YYEEEE. V dropped 0 bases and J dropped 0 bases, with 13 bases sitting between them. The CDR3 consists of 17 residues. CDR3 region: CASSLAVGMSSGNTIYF. CDR3 sequence (DNA): TGTGCCAGCAGCTTGGCCGTCGGTATGAGCTCTGGAAACACCATATATTTT.

The chain employs TRBV27 and TRBJ1-4; the D gene is possibly TRBD1 (5 bases). Germline CDR1 reads MNHEY; CDR2 reads SMNVEV (reference sequence). Trimming left V 2 bases short and J 8 bases short, with 12 bases between. The CDR3 has 14 amino acids. The CDR3 reads CASSLDSRGEKLFF. For the CDR3, the DNA is TGTGCCAGCAGTTTAGACAGTCGGGGGGAAAAACTGTTTTTT.

This clone was detected a few times. The chain joins TRBV6-1 to TRBJ2-7; 7 bases are a match to TRBD2. The CDR3 runs 15 residues. V lost 7 bases and J lost 5; bases outside the gene matches: 14. Germline V gene lookup returns CDR1 MNHNS and CDR2 SASEGT. The CDR3 nucleotides are TGTGCCAGCAAGCAGGGTCTGGCGGGAGCTAACGAGCAGTACTTC. Protein: CASKQGLAGANEQYF.

The count of this clone is one. The V call is TRBV6-1, the J call TRBJ1-2, with 7 bases identical to TRBD1. Germline loops: CDR1 MNHNS, CDR2 SASEGT. Losses at the gene ends were 0 bases for V and 1 base for J; bases not matched to a gene: 5. CDR3 size: 16 residues. The CDR3 nucleotides are TGTGCCAGCAGTGAAGCGGTACAGGGGCGTAACTATGGCTACACCTTC. It translates to CASSEAVQGRNYGYTF.

Only a few counts were recorded for this clone. The chain joins TRBV5-6 to TRBJ1-1; D is possibly TRBD1 (5 bases). The CDR3 sequence is 18 residues long. CDR1 SGHDT and CDR2 YYEEEE come from the germline V gene. The germline V and J ends were trimmed by 1 base and 5 bases, with 24 bases remaining between them. As DNA, the CDR3 is TGTGCCAGCAGCTTGCCGAGGTGGGGGGAGGGCAGTGTGACTGAAGCTTTCTTT. Protein product: CASSLPRWGEGSVTEAFF.